The rows below give T cell receptor beta chains drawn from one sample of a study of blood T cells in healthy people across ages. TCRdb reprocessed the 5' RACE reads with MiXCR, giving one entry per CDR3 protein. Of about 1.1 million distinct CDR3 sequences in the sample, around two fifths were seen once. Sequencing was done on a sample of blood. These receptors were collected from a man between 18 and 35 years old in good health. Both conserved end residues are part of each CDR3. The order of the fields is CDR3 DNA, CDR3 protein, D gene, clone size, V gene, J gene. The D gene is left open where the match is weak. Part of the rows lack a size; the others show once, few, many or a class for expanded clones.

TGCGCCAGCAGCCCTGTTGGGGGGCCGTACAATGAGCAGTTCTTC	CASSPVGGPYNEQFF	NA	NA	TRBV5-1	TRBJ2-1
TGTGCCAGCAGCTTAACGTCAGGGGAGCAGTACTTC	CASSLTSGEQYF	NA	few	TRBV13	TRBJ2-7
TGCACCAGCAGCCAAGAGGACAGGGAGAACACTGAAGCTTTCTTT	CTSSQEDRENTEAFF	TRBD1	few	TRBV4-3	TRBJ1-1
TGCAGTGCTGAGGGTGGACAGGGGGCGAACACTGAAGCTTTCTTT	CSAEGGQGANTEAFF	TRBD1	NA	TRBV20-1	TRBJ1-1
TGTGCCAGCAGCCAAGTCGCGGGGGAATCCTACAATGAGCAGTTCTTC	CASSQVAGESYNEQFF	TRBD2	NA	TRBV4-2	TRBJ2-1
TGTGCCAGCAGTCCGCTCCCGTCAGGGTCCTACGAGCAGTACTTC	CASSPLPSGSYEQYF	NA	NA	TRBV28	TRBJ2-7
TGCAGTGCTAGCGGGACAGGGTTGGGAGAGCAGTACTTC	CSASGTGLGEQYF	TRBD1	NA	TRBV20-1	TRBJ2-5
TGTGCCAGCCACCTTCAGAGCGTTAATGAAAAACTGTTTTTT	CASHLQSVNEKLFF	NA	NA	TRBV6-2/TRBV6-3	TRBJ1-4
TGCAGCGTCAAGGTAGGGGGCGCAGAGGAAGAGACCCAGTACTTC	CSVKVGGAEEETQYF	TRBD1	few	TRBV29-1	TRBJ2-5
TGCGCCAGCAGCTTGTCGGGGGTCTCAGAGCAGTACTTC	CASSLSGVSEQYF	NA	NA	TRBV5-1	TRBJ2-7
TGCGCCAGCAGCCCTCGACCGGGACTAGCTGGCGATGAGCAGTTCTTC	CASSPRPGLAGDEQFF	TRBD2	NA	TRBV4-3	TRBJ2-1
TGCGCCAGCAGCCAAGATACGGGGCGGCCCCTCCACTTT	CASSQDTGRPLHF	NA	NA	TRBV4-3	TRBJ1-6
TGTGCCAGCAGCCCCTTTACTAGCGGGGACAATGAGCAGTTCTTC	CASSPFTSGDNEQFF	TRBD2	NA	TRBV7-2	TRBJ2-1
TGTGCCGGCAGTGAATACCGGGCGGGGACCAAAATTGAAGCTTTCTTT	CAGSEYRAGTKIEAFF	NA	NA	TRBV25-1	TRBJ1-1
TGTGCCAGCAGCTATCGAAGGACTAGCGGGGTCCAAGAGACCCAGTACTTC	CASSYRRTSGVQETQYF	TRBD2	many	TRBV3-1	TRBJ2-5
TGTGCCAGCAGTGAGGCAGGGAGGTATGACTATGGCTACACCTTC	CASSEAGRYDYGYTF	NA	NA	TRBV27	TRBJ1-2
TGTGCCAGCAGCCAAGGCACAGGCGGAATGGCCCAGCATTTT	CASSQGTGGMAQHF	NA	few	TRBV3-1	TRBJ1-5
TGCGCCAGCAGCCCCGGACAGGGCCTTCGGGGCTACACCTTC	CASSPGQGLRGYTF	TRBD1	NA	TRBV5-1	TRBJ1-2
TGTGTCAGCAGAACGGACACGCAAGAGACCCAGTACTTC	CVSRTDTQETQYF	NA	NA	TRBV6-5	TRBJ2-5
TGCAGTGCCGCGGACAGGGGCACTGTTACAGATACGCAGTATTTT	CSAADRGTVTDTQYF	TRBD1	NA	TRBV20-1	TRBJ2-3
TGTGCCAGCATCCGTAGAGGACAAGAGACCCAGTACTTC	CASIRRGQETQYF	NA	few	TRBV27	TRBJ2-5
TGTGCCAGCCATAGTAGGGGGGGGGAGACCCAGTACTTC	CASHSRGGETQYF	NA	NA	TRBV7-2	TRBJ2-5
TGCGCCAGCAGCTTGTTGGGTACGCCCGGGACAAAACTTACAGATACGCAGTATTTT	CASSLLGTPGTKLTDTQYF	NA	NA	TRBV5-1	TRBJ2-3
TGCGCCAGCAGCCCGACGTCCGCGTACCCCTACAGGCTCGGAGACAATGAGCAGTTCTTC	CASSPTSAYPYRLGDNEQFF	NA	few	TRBV4-3	TRBJ2-1
TGTGCCAGCAGCTTACGGGCGGCCTATGGCTACACCTTC	CASSLRAAYGYTF	NA	NA	TRBV7-8	TRBJ1-2
TGTGCCAGCAGTTCTCAGAATCAGCCCCAGCATTTT	CASSSQNQPQHF	NA	many	TRBV6-6	TRBJ1-5
TGCAGTGCTAGAGAGCGACAGGGACCTACAAAGCAGTACTTC	CSARERQGPTKQYF	TRBD1	NA	TRBV20-1	TRBJ2-7
TGTGCCAGCAGGCCTGACAGAAATACGCAGTATTTT	CASRPDRNTQYF	NA	few	TRBV12-3/TRBV12-4	TRBJ2-3
TGTGCCACTACTACTAGCCCTCAGCCCCAGCATTTT	CATTTSPQPQHF	NA	few	TRBV28	TRBJ1-5
TGTGCCAGCAGTCCGAGTGTTGCTGGGGCCAACGTCCTGACTTTC	CASSPSVAGANVLTF	NA	few	TRBV6-5	TRBJ2-6
TGCGCCAGCAGCTTGCGGCCCCGGACAGAATTATACCAAGAGACCCAGTACTTC	CASSLRPRTELYQETQYF	NA	few	TRBV5-1	TRBJ2-5